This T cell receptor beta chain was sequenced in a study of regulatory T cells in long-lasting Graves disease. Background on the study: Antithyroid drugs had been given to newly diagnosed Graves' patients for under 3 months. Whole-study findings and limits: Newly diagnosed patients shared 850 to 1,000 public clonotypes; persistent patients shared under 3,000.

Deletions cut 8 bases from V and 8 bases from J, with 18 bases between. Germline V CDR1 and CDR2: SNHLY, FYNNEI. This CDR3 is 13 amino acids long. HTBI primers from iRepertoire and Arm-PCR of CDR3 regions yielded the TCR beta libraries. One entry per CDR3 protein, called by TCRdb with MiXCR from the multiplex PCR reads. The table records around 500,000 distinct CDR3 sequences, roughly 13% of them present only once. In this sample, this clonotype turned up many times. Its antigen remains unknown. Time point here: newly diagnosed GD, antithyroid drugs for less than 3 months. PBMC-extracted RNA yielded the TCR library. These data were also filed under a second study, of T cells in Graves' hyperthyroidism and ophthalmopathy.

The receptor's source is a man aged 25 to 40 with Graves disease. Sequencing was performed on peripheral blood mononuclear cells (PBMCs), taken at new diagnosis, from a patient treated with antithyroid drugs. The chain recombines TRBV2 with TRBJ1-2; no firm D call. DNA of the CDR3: TGTGCCAGCCTGGGCTCCCGCTTAGTCGGCTACACCTTC. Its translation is CASLGSRLVGYTF.